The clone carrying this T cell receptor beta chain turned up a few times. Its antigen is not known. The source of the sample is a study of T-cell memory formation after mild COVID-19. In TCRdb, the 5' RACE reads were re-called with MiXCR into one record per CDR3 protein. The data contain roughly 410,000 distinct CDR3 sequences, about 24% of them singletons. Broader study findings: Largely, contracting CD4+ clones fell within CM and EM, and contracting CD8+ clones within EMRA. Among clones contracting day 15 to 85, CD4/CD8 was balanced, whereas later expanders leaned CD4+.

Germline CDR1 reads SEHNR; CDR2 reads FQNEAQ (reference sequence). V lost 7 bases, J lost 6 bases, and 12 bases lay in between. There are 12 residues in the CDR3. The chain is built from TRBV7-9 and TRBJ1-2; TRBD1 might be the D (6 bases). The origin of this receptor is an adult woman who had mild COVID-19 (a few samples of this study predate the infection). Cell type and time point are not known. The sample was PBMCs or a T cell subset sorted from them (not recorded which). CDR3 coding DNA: TGTGCCAGCAAGGCGGGGGGCAATGGCTACACCTTC. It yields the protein CASKAGGNGYTF.